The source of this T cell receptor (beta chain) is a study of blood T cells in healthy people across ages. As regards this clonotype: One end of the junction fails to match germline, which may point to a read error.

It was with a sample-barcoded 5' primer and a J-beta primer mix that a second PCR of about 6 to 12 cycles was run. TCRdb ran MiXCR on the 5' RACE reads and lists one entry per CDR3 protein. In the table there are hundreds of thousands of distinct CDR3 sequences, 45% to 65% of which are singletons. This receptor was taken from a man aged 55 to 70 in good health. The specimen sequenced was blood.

The CDR3 reads CASRLSGAQHYNSPLHF. The DNA of the CDR3 is TGTGCCAGCCGTTTGAGCGGGGCGCAACATTATAATTCACCCCTCCACTTT. This sequence joins TRBV12-3 or TRBV12-4 and TRBJ1-6; D is perhaps TRBD1 (5 bases). This CDR3 is built from 17 residues.